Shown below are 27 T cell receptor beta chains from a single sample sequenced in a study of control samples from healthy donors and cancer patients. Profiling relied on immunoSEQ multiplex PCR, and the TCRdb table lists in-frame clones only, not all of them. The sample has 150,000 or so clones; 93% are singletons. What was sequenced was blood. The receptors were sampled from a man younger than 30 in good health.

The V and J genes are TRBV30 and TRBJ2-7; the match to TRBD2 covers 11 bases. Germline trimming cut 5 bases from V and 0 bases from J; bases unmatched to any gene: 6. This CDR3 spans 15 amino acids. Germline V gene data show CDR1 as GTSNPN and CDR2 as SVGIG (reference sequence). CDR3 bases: TGTGCCTGGCAACTAGCGGGGGTCCCCTCCTACGAGCAGTACTTC. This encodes CAWQLAGVPSYEQYF.

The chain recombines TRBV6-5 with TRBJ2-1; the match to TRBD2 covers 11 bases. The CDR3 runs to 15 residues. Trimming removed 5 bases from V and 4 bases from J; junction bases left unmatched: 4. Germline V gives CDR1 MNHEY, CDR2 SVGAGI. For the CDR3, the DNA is TGTGCCAGCAGTCTGGGACTAGCGGAGTACAATGAGCAGTTCTTC. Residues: CASSLGLAEYNEQFF.

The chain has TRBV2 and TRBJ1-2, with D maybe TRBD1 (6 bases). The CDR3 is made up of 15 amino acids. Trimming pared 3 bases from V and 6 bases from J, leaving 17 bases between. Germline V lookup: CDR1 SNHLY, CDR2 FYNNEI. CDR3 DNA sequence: TGTGCCAGCAGTGATCATGCGGGGGCCACGGATGGCTACACCTTC. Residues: CASSDHAGATDGYTF.

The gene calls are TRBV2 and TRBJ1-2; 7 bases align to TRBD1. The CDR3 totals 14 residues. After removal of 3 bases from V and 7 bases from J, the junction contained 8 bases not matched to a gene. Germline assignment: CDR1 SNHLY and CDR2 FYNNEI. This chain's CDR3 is CASSEGDRSSGYTF. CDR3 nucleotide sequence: TGTGCCAGCAGTGAGGGGGACAGAAGTTCTGGCTACACCTTC.

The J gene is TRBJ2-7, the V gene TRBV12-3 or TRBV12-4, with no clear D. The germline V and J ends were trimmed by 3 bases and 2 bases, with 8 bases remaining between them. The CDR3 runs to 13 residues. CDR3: CASSFSGAYEQYF. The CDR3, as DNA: TGTGCCAGCAGTTTCTCAGGCGCCTACGAGCAGTACTTC.

CDR3: CASSLGVGANNEQFF. The CDR3 DNA reads as TGTGCCAGCAGCTTGGGGGTGGGGGCTAACAATGAGCAGTTCTTC. The V gene is TRBV5-8, the J gene TRBJ2-1, with D maybe TRBD1 (6 bases). The CDR3 is made up of 15 amino acids. V lost 0 bases, J lost 5 bases, and 12 bases lay in between. Germline V CDR1 and CDR2: SGHTS, YDEGEE.

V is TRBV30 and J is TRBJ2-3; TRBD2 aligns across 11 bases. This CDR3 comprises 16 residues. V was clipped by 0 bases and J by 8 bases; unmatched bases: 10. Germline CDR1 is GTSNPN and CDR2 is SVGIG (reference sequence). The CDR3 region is CAWSVASGGTTITQYF. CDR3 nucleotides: TGTGCCTGGAGTGTAGCTAGCGGGGGGACCACAATTACGCAGTATTTT.

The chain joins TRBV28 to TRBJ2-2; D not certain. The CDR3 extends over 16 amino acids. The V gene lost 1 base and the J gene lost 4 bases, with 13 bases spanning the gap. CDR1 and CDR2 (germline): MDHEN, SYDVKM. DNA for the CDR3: TGTGCCAGCAGTTTATCGGCTGGGGTGCGCACCGGGGAGCTGTTTTTT. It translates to CASSLSAGVRTGELFF.

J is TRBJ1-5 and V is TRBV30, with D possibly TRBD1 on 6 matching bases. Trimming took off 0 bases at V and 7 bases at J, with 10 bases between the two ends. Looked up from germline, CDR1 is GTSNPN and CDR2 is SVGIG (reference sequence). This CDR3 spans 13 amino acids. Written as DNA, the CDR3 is TGTGCCTGGAGTGTTACCGGGGGCCAGCCCCAGCATTTT. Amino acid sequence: CAWSVTGGQPQHF.

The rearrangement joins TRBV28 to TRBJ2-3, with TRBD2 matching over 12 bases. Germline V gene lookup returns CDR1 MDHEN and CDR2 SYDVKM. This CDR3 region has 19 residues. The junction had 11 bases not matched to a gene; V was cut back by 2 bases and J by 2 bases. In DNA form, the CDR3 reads TGTGCCAGCAGTTTACCCCTGCGGACTAGCGGGACCTCCACAGATACGCAGTATTTT. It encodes CASSLPLRTSGTSTDTQYF.

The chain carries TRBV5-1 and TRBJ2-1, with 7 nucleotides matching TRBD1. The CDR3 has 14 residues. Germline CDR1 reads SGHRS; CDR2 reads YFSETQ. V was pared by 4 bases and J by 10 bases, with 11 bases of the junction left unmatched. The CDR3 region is CASSRETGAGEQFF. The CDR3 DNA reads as TGCGCCAGCAGCCGAGAAACAGGGGCTGGGGAGCAGTTCTTC.

The CDR3 spells CASSWVGTSATDTQYF. CDR3 nucleotides: TGTGCCAGCTCTTGGGTCGGGACTAGCGCGACAGATACGCAGTATTTT. The rearrangement joins TRBV7-3 to TRBJ2-3, with 10 bases lining up with TRBD2. V was clipped by 8 bases and J by 3 bases; unmatched bases: 11. The CDR3 runs 16 residues. Germline loops: CDR1 SGHTA, CDR2 FQGTGA. The entire variable domain, with the rest obtained from reference TRBV7-3 and TRBJ2-3, is as follows: GAGVSQTPSNKVTEKGKYVELRCDPISGHTALYWYRQSLGQGPEFLIYFQGTGAADDSGLPNDRFFAVRPEGSVSTLKIQRTERGDSAVYLCASSWVGTSATDTQYFGPGTRLTVL.

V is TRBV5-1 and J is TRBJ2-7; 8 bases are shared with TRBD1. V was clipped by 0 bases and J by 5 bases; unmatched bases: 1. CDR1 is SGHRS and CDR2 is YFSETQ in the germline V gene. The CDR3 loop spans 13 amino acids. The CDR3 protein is CASSLGQGNEQYF. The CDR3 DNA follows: TGCGCCAGCAGCTTGGGACAGGGGAACGAGCAGTACTTC.

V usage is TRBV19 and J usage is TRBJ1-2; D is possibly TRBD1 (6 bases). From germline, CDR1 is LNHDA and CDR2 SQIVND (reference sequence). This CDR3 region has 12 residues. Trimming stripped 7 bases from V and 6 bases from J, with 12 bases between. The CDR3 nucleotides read TGTGCCAGTATTACAGGGAGAGATGGCTACACCTTC. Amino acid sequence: CASITGRDGYTF.

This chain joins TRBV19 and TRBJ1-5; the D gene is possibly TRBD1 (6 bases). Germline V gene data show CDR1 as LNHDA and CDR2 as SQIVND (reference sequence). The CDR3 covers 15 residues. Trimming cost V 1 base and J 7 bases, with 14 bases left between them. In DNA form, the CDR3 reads TGTGCCAGTAGTATAGTCGGCAGGGGTGGACAGCCCCAGCATTTT. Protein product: CASSIVGRGGQPQHF.

Here the CDR3 DNA reads TGTGCCAGCAGTGCCCTCCAAGGAAAGCAGTACTTC. Amino acids: CASSALQGKQYF. This chain joins TRBV6-6 and TRBJ2-7; D is unresolved. Trimming took off 5 bases at V and 8 bases at J, with 13 bases between the two ends. CDR3 length: 12 amino acids. CDR1 MNHNY and CDR2 SVGAGI come from the germline V gene (reference sequence).

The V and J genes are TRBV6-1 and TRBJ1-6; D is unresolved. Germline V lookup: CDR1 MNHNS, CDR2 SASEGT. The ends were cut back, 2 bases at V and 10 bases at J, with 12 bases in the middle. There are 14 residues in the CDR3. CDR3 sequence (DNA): TGTGCCAGCAGTGAAATCCGTAGTGAGTCACCCCTCCACTTT. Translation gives CASSEIRSESPLHF.

The CDR3 DNA is TGTGCCAGCCAGAGTAAGTATTTT. Translated, it gives CASQSKYF. V and J are TRBV5-7 and TRBJ2-3; D gene ambiguous. TRBV5-7 carries the ORF label, with uncertain function. The V end lost 7 bases, the J end lost 13 bases, and 7 bases lay between the germline ends. The CDR3 is 8 residues long.

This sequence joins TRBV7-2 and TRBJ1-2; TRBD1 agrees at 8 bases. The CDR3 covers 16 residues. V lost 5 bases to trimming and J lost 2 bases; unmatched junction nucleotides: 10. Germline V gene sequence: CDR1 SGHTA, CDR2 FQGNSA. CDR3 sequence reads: CASSNPGTGTNYGYTF. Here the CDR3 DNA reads TGTGCCAGCAGCAACCCCGGGACAGGAACCAACTATGGCTACACCTTC.

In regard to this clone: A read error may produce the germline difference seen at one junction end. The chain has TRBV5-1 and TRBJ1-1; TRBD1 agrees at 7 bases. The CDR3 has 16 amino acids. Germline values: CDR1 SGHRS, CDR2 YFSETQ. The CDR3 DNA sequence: TGCGCCAGCAGCTTGGCTACGACAGGGAGGAACGCTGAAGCTTTCTTT. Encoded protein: CASSLATTGRNAEAFF.

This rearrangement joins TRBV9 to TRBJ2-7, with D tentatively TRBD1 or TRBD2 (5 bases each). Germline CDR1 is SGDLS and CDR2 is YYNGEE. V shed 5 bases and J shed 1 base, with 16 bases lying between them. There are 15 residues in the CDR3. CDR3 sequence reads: CASSVGDRLSYEQYF. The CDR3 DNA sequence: TGTGCCAGCAGTGTGGGGGACCGGCTATCCTACGAGCAGTACTTC.

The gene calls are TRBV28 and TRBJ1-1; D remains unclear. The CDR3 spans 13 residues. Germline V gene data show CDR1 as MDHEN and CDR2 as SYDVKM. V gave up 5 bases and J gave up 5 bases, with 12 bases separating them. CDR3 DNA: TGTGCCAGCAGTCAACTGGGAGAGACTGAAGCTTTCTTT. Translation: CASSQLGETEAFF.

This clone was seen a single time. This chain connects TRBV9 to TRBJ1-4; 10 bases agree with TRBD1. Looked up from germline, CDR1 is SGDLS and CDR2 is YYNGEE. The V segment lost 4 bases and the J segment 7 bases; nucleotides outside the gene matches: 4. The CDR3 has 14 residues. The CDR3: CASSRTGGSEKLFF. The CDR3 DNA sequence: TGTGCCAGCAGCCGGACAGGGGGGAGTGAAAAACTGTTTTTT. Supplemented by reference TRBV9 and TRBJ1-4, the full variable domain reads DSGVTQTPKHLITATGQRVTLRCSPRSGDLSVYWYQQSLDQGLQFLIQYYNGEERAKGNILERFSAQQFPDLHSELNLSSLELGDSALYFCASSRTGGSEKLFFGSGTQLSVL.

The CDR3 nucleotides read TGTGCCAGCAGCTGGGGACAGGGGGTAATCCGCCTCGAGCAGTACTTC. Protein sequence: CASSWGQGVIRLEQYF. J is TRBJ2-7 and V is TRBV11-2, with 11 bases identical to TRBD1. Germline V gene sequence: CDR1 SGHAT, CDR2 FQNNGV. V lost 4 bases and J lost 6; bases outside the gene matches: 11. The CDR3 extends over 16 amino acids.

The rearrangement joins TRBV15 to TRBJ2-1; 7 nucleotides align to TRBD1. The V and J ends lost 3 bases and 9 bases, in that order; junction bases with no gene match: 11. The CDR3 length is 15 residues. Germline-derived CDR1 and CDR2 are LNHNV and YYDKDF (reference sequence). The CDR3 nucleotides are TGTGCCACCAGCAGTCCCTTTAGGGGGCCGGGTGAGCAGTTCTTC. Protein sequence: CATSSPFRGPGEQFF.

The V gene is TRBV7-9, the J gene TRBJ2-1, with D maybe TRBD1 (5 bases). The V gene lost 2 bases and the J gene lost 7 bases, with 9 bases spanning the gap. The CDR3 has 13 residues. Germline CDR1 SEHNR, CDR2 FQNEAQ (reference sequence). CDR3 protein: CASSLLRVNEQFF. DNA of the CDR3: TGTGCCAGCAGCTTACTCAGGGTGAATGAGCAGTTCTTC. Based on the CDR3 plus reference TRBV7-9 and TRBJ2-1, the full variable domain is DTGVSQNPRHKITKRGQNVTFRCDPISEHNRLYWYRQTLGQGPEFLTYFQNEAQLEKSRLLSDRFSAERPKGSFSTLEIQRTEQGDSAMYLCASSLLRVNEQFFGPGTRLTVL.

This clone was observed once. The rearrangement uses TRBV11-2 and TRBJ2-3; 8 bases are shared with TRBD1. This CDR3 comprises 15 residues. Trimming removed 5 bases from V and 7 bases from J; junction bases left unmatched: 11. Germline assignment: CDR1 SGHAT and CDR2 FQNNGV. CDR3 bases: TGTGCCAGCAGCCCTTCAGGGGGCGATCGACATACGCAGTATTTT. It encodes CASSPSGGDRHTQYF. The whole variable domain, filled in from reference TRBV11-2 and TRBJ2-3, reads EAGVAQSPRYKIIEKRQSVAFWCNPISGHATLYWYQQILGQGPKLLIQFQNNGVVDDSQLPKDRFSAERLKGVDSTLKIQPAKLEDSAVYLCASSPSGGDRHTQYFGPGTRLTVL.